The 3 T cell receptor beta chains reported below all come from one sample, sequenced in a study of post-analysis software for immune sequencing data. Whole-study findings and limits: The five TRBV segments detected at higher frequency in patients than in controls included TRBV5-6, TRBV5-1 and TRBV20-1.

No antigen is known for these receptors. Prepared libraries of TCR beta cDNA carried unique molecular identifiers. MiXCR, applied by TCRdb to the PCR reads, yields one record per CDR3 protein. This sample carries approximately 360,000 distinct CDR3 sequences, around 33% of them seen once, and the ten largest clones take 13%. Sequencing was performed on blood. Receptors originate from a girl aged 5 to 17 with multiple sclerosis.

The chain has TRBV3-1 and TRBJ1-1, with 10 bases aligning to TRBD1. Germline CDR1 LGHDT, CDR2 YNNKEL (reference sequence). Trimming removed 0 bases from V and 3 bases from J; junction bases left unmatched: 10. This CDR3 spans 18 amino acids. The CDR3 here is CASSQDRDRGLEDTEAFF. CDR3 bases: TGTGCCAGCAGCCAAGATAGGGACAGGGGTTTAGAGGACACTGAAGCTTTCTTT.

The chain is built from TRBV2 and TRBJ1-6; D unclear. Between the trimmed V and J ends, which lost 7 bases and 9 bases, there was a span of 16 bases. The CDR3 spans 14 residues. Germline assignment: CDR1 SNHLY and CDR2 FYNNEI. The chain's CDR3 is CASTLRPGASPLHF. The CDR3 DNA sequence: TGTGCCAGCACCCTTCGCCCCGGCGCTTCACCCCTCCACTTT.

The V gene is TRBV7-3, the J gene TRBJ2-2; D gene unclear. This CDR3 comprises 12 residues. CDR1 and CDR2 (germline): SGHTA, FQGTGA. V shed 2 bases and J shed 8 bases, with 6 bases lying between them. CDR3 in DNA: TGTGCCAGCAGCTTATGGTGGGGGGAGCTGTTTTTT. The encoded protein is CASSLWWGELFF.